Listed here are 4 T cell receptor beta chains from one sample, sequenced in a study of CD8+CD57+ T cells in acquired aplastic anemia. Genomic DNA, the template, was used for profiling of the TCR beta VDJ and CDR3. TCRdb used MiXCR to reprocess the reads, holding one entry per CDR3 protein. The table has about 130,000 distinct CDR3 sequences, about half seen once. Sequencing used sorted CD4+, CD8+, or CD8+CD57+ T cells (not recorded which) from PBMCs. These receptors all come from a human donor in good health, serving as a control.

The chain recombines TRBV11-2 with TRBJ2-5; D not resolved. V was trimmed by 4 bases and J by 4 bases, leaving 10 bases between them. The CDR3 length is 13 residues. Germline loops: CDR1 SGHAT, CDR2 FQNNGV. This CDR3 reads CASSSPFRETQYF. The CDR3 nucleotides are TGTGCCAGCAGCTCTCCGTTTAGAGAGACCCAGTACTTC. Together with reference TRBV11-2 and TRBJ2-5, the CDR3 gives the full variable domain: EAGVAQSPRYKIIEKRQSVAFWCNPISGHATLYWYQQILGQGPKLLIQFQNNGVVDDSQLPKDRFSAERLKGVDSTLKIQPAKLEDSAVYLCASSSPFRETQYFGPGTRLLVL.

The CDR3 reads CAISETLAGTDTQYF. In DNA, the CDR3 is TGTGCCATCAGTGAAACCTTAGCGGGCACAGATACGCAGTATTTT. The V call is TRBV10-3, the J call TRBJ2-3; a possible D gene is TRBD2 (6 bases). Germline values: CDR1 ENHRY, CDR2 SYGVKD. Trimming left V 3 bases short and J 1 base short, with 11 bases between. This CDR3 is 15 amino acids long.

The V gene is TRBV6-1, the J gene TRBJ1-2, with D hard to call. Germline V CDR1 and CDR2: MNHNS, SASEGT. V was pared by 1 base and J by 3 bases, with 6 bases between. The CDR3 runs 13 residues. This chain's CDR3 is CASSEEGDYGYTF. CDR3 nucleotide sequence: TGTGCCAGCAGTGAAGAGGGTGACTATGGCTACACCTTC.

The chain combines TRBV2 with TRBJ1-2; maybe TRBD1 (6 bases). The ends were cut back, 8 bases at V and 6 bases at J, with 19 bases in the middle. Germline assignment: CDR1 SNHLY and CDR2 FYNNEI. There are 14 residues in the CDR3. The CDR3 DNA sequence: TGTGCCAGCGTCATAACACAGGGCATCGATGGCTACACCTTC. Amino acid sequence: CASVITQGIDGYTF.